Presented here are 3 T cell receptor beta chains from one specimen sequenced in a study of vaccination and CD4 T cells after COVID-19. Their antigens are not known. Stated treatment: approximately 9-day PBMC culture with coronavirus spike peptide pools or control peptides (ViraFEST assay). With the Oncomine TCR Beta short-read assay, DNA from cultured CD4+ T cells was sequenced. MiXCR, applied by TCRdb to the PCR reads, yields one record per CDR3 protein. This table holds about 12,000 distinct CDR3 sequences, 20% found once. The material was CD4+ T cells from blood, cultured in vitro, obtained before SARS-CoV-2 vaccination. The receptor source for this set is a human donor who received a COVID-19 vaccine.

The CDR3 DNA follows: TGTGCCAGCACTATATTGGGGGGTCGCCCTACCTTC. It codes for CASTILGGRPTF. The gene calls are TRBV12-3 or TRBV12-4 and TRBJ1-2, with TRBD1 as a possible D gene (5 bases). The ends were cut back, 7 bases at V and 14 bases at J, with 20 bases in the middle. This CDR3 region has 12 residues.

This clonotype was observed a handful of times. V and J are TRBV30 and TRBJ2-5; perhaps D is TRBD1 or TRBD2 (6 bases each). Germline CDR1 reads GTSNPN; CDR2 reads SVGIG (reference sequence). The ends were cut back, 0 bases at V and 5 bases at J, with 10 bases in the middle. This CDR3 is built from 13 residues. CDR3 sequence (DNA): TGTGCCTGGAGTGTACGGGGGCTGGAGACCCAGTACTTC. It translates to CAWSVRGLETQYF.

This clonotype turned up a few times. V and J are TRBV19 and TRBJ2-5; D unresolved. V dropped 1 base and J dropped 2 bases, with 5 bases sitting between them. Germline V CDR1 and CDR2: LNHDA, SQIVND (reference sequence). This CDR3 has 13 amino acids. The CDR3 is CASSIAVQETQYF. In nucleotides, the CDR3 is TGTGCCAGTAGTATAGCGGTGCAAGAGACCCAGTACTTC.